This is a list of T cell receptor beta chains from one sample in a study of T cell responses to AZD1222 COVID-19 vaccine. The data were produced by immunoSEQ multiplex PCR, yet TCRdb's version contains in-frame clones alone and is incomplete. Of about 170,000 clones detected, approximately 93% appear once; the ten largest clones hold about 4%. The sequencing used peripheral blood, collected on day 0 of AZD1222 vaccination. The receptors derive from an adult in good health. Each CDR3 is given with its conserved first and last residue. A D gene is named only where the DNA matches it firmly. Not every row has a clone size; where given, it reads once, few, many or a size class.

clone size	D gene	V gene	J gene	CDR3 DNA	CDR3 protein
-	-	TRBV7-9	TRBJ2-7	TGTGCCAGCAGCTCCTCGTGGGACGGAGACTACGAGCAGTACTTC	CASSSSWDGDYEQYF
-	-	TRBV5-5	TRBJ1-1	TGTGCCAGCAGCTCCTTTCGAGGGGGGACAAACACTGAAGCTTTCTTT	CASSSFRGGTNTEAFF
-	TRBD2	TRBV19	TRBJ2-7	TGTGCCAGTAGTCTCCAGACTAGCGGAAACTACGAGCAGTACTTC	CASSLQTSGNYEQYF
-	TRBD2	TRBV2	TRBJ2-1	TGTGCCAGCAGTACCCGACTAGCGGGCTCCTACAATGAGCAGTTCTTC	CASSTRLAGSYNEQFF
-	-	TRBV4-1	TRBJ1-5	TGCGCCAGCAGCCGCGATCCGAATCAGCCCCAGCATTTT	CASSRDPNQPQHF
-	TRBD1	TRBV5-4	TRBJ2-7	TGTGCCAGCAGCCGACCGGGACAGGGCTCCTACGAGCAGTACTTC	CASSRPGQGSYEQYF
-	-	TRBV29-1	TRBJ1-1	TGCAGCGTTGATATCGAGGGTCTCACCTTGAACACTGAAGCTTTCTTT	CSVDIEGLTLNTEAFF
-	TRBD2	TRBV27	TRBJ2-3	TGTGCCAGCAGAACTAGCGGGATGACAGATACGCAGTATTTT	CASRTSGMTDTQYF
-	-	TRBV19	TRBJ1-2	TGTGCCAGTAGTATACAGCATACTAACTATGGCTACACCTTC	CASSIQHTNYGYTF
-	-	TRBV10-2	TRBJ2-3	TGCGCCAGCAGCGAGCAGCAAAGAGATACGCAGTATTTT	CASSEQQRDTQYF
-	-	TRBV14	TRBJ1-6	TGTGCCAGCAGCCCTCGAGGGGGGGGGCCCCTCCACTTT	CASSPRGGGPLHF
-	-	TRBV18	TRBJ1-1	TGTGCCAGCTCACCAGGCAGGCTCGCAATGAACACTGAAGCTTTCTTT	CASSPGRLAMNTEAFF
-	TRBD1	TRBV18	TRBJ2-7	TGTGCCAGCTCACGAACCGGGACAGGGCCTTACGAGCAGTACTTC	CASSRTGTGPYEQYF
few	TRBD1	TRBV27	TRBJ1-1	TGTGCCAGCTCGTTGAACGGACAGGGTGGAACTGAAGCTTTCTTT	CASSLNGQGGTEAFF
-	-	TRBV10-3	TRBJ2-7	TGTGCCATCAGTGAGTCGGAAACCGGACACTACGAGCAGTACTTC	CAISESETGHYEQYF
-	-	TRBV5-8	TRBJ2-6	TGTGCCAGCAGTTGGGACCGGGGGCTAGCTGGGGCCAACGTCCTGACTTTC	CASSWDRGLAGANVLTF
-	-	TRBV7-8	TRBJ2-7	TGTGCCAGCAGCTTAGGGGAGACACCAAGCTTGGGGGGCTACGAGCAGTACTTC	CASSLGETPSLGGYEQYF
once	-	TRBV19	TRBJ1-1	TGTGCCAGTAGCCCGGACGGAGGCGGGCTAGAAGCTTTCTTT	CASSPDGGGLEAFF
-	-	TRBV10-3	TRBJ2-5	TGTGCCATCAGTGATCACAACCCAGGGGAAGAGACCCAGTACTTC	CAISDHNPGEETQYF
-	-	TRBV7-2	TRBJ1-6	TGTGCCAGCAGCTTCGCTGGCAGGGGAAATTCACCCCTCCACTTT	CASSFAGRGNSPLHF
-	-	TRBV12-5	TRBJ1-1	TGTGCTAGTGGTTTTTCAGGGGACACTGAAGCTTTCTTT	CASGFSGDTEAFF
-	TRBD1	TRBV27	TRBJ2-3	TGTGCCAGCAGTCCGACAGGGGGCGTTTTTGGTACGCAGTATTTT	CASSPTGGVFGTQYF
once	-	TRBV7-6	TRBJ2-7	TGTGCCAGCAGCTTAGGACACCTCTACGAGCAGTACTTC	CASSLGHLYEQYF
-	-	TRBV19	TRBJ2-5	TGTGCCTGCGGATACCCAGAGACCCAGTACTTC	CACGYPETQYF
once	TRBD1	TRBV18	TRBJ2-3	TGTGCCAGCTCACCACGCGACAGGGCCTACACAGATACGCAGTATTTT	CASSPRDRAYTDTQYF
once	-	TRBV4-1	TRBJ2-7	TGCGCCAGCAGCTCCAGCTCAGGTGGAGTATACGAGCAGTACTTC	CASSSSSGGVYEQYF